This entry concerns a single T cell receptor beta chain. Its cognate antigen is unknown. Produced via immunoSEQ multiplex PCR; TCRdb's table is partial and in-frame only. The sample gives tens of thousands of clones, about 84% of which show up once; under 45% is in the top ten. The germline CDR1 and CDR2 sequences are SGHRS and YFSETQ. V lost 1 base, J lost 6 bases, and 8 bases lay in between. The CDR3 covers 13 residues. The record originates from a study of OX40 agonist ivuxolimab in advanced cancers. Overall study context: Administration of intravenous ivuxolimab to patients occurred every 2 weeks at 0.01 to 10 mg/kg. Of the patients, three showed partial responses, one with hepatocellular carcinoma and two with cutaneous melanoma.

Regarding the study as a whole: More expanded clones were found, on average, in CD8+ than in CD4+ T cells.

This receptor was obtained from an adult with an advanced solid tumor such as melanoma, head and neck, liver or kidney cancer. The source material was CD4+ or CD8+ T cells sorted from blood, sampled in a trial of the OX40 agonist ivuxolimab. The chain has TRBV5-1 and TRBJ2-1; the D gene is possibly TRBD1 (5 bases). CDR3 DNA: TGCGCCAGCAGCTTGCCAGGGTCCAATGAGCAGTTCTTC. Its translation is CASSLPGSNEQFF. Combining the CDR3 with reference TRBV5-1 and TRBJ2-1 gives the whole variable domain KAGVTQTPRYLIKTRGQQVTLSCSPISGHRSVSWYQQTPGQGLQFLFEYFSETQRNKGNFPGRFSGRQFSNSRSEMNVSTLELGDSALYLCASSLPGSNEQFFGPGTRLTVL.